The 31 T cell receptor beta chains below all came from one sample that was sequenced in a study of blood T cell repertoires in COVID-19. Some clones are missing from TCRdb's copy, which holds only in-frame ones; the method was immunoSEQ multiplex PCR. The sample contains 87,000 or so clones, around 87% of which appear only once. The specimen was peripheral blood. The receptors stem from a woman between 45 and 65 years old with active or convalescent COVID-19.

This chain connects TRBV11-2 to TRBJ1-3; D possibly corresponds to TRBD1 (6 bases). Germline V gene data show CDR1 as SGHAT and CDR2 as FQNNGV. Trimming pared 5 bases from V and 2 bases from J, leaving 7 bases between. The CDR3 sequence is 13 residues long. CDR3 bases: TGTGCCAGCAGCCAGGGGCCTGGAAACACCATATATTTT. Protein: CASSQGPGNTIYF.

The J gene is TRBJ2-3, the V gene TRBV9, with 9 bases lining up with TRBD1. J gave up 5 bases and V 3 bases, and 7 bases lay outside the gene matches. The germline gives CDR1 SGDLS, CDR2 YYNGEE. This CDR3 is built from 15 residues. The CDR3 region has the DNA TGTGCCAGCAGCGCTGGGGACAGGGCCATAGATACGCAGTATTTT. As protein: CASSAGDRAIDTQYF.

This clone appeared once. The genes are TRBV19 and TRBJ2-6; D is perhaps TRBD1 (5 bases). V was shortened by 3 bases and J by 5 bases, with 14 bases between the two germline ends. The CDR3 covers 16 residues. CDR1 and CDR2 (germline): LNHDA, SQIVND (reference sequence). CDR3 DNA: TGTGCCAGTAGTATCATAGAAGGGGCTAGGGCCAACGTCCTGACTTTC. It codes for CASSIIEGARANVLTF.

DNA for the CDR3: TGTGCCAGCAGTTACTGGGACAGGGTAGAGTCACCCCTCCACTTT. Translated: CASSYWDRVESPLHF. The chain employs TRBV6-5 and TRBJ1-6; 9 bases line up with TRBD1. V lost 1 base and J lost 10; bases outside the gene matches: 5. The V gene's germline CDR1 is MNHEY and CDR2 SVGAGI. This CDR3 contains 15 residues.

V is TRBV5-1 and J is TRBJ2-7; 8 bases are a match to TRBD1. CDR3 size: 14 residues. After removal of 0 bases from V and 7 bases from J, the junction contained 6 bases not matched to a gene. CDR1 SGHRS and CDR2 YFSETQ come from the germline V gene. The DNA of the CDR3 is TGCGCCAGCAGCTTGGCACAGGGGGTGCGGGAGCAGTACTTC. It codes for CASSLAQGVREQYF. Drawing the rest from reference TRBV5-1 and TRBJ2-7, the complete variable domain is KAGVTQTPRYLIKTRGQQVTLSCSPISGHRSVSWYQQTPGQGLQFLFEYFSETQRNKGNFPGRFSGRQFSNSRSEMNVSTLELGDSALYLCASSLAQGVREQYFGPGTRLTVT.

The chain links TRBV7-2 to TRBJ1-1, with D perhaps TRBD1 (5 bases). V lost 1 base to trimming and J lost 1 base, with 16 bases between them. The CDR3 is made up of 17 amino acids. CDR1 is SGHTA, CDR2 FQGNSA, per germline. This chain's CDR3 is CASSLEVITGENTEAFF. The CDR3, as DNA: TGTGCCAGCAGCTTAGAGGTGATAACAGGCGAGAACACTGAAGCTTTCTTT.

V gene TRBV18 combines with J gene TRBJ2-5; possible D gene TRBD1, 6 bases. Germline CDR1 is KGHSH and CDR2 is LQKENI. V lost 2 bases and J lost 7, with 14 bases in between. The length of the CDR3 is 14 residues. CDR3 coding DNA: TGTGCCAGCTCACCAGGACAGCCGACAGGGACCCAGTACTTC. Translation: CASSPGQPTGTQYF.

The chain employs TRBV20-1 and TRBJ1-1; D not resolved. The CDR3 runs 11 residues. Per germline, CDR1 DFQATT and CDR2 SNEGSKA (reference sequence). V was clipped by 6 bases and J by 7 bases, with 12 bases between them. CDR3 loop: CSARGYLEAFF. The CDR3 DNA sequence: TGCAGTGCCCGGGGTTATCTTGAAGCTTTCTTT.

This clone came up a few times. The chain employs TRBV12-3 or TRBV12-4 and TRBJ2-7; tentatively, D is TRBD2 (5 bases). This CDR3 spans 12 amino acids. V gave up 6 bases and J gave up 4 bases, with 10 bases separating them. The CDR3 sequence: CASSRGGYEQYF. In DNA, the CDR3 is TGTGCCAGCAGCCGCGGAGGTTACGAGCAGTACTTC.

The chain links TRBV9 to TRBJ2-2; 7 nucleotides align to TRBD1. This CDR3 has 15 residues. V gave up 5 bases and J gave up 2 bases; unmatched junction bases: 6. Germline-derived CDR1 and CDR2 are SGDLS and YYNGEE. This chain's CDR3 is CASRPGTDNTGELFF. The DNA for the CDR3 is TGTGCCAGCAGACCAGGGACAGATAACACCGGGGAGCTGTTTTTT.

The chain couples TRBV4-3 to TRBJ1-2, with D uncertain. Trimming removed 0 bases at V and 2 bases at J, with 16 bases between. Germline V gene sequence: CDR1 LGHNA, CDR2 YSLEER. The CDR3 is 17 residues long. The CDR3: CASSQDGGGQSNYGYTF. CDR3 DNA sequence: TGCGCCAGCAGCCAAGATGGTGGAGGCCAGTCCAACTATGGCTACACCTTC.

The chain uses TRBV5-1 and TRBJ1-1; D gene unclear. The CDR3 runs to 14 residues. Germline CDR1 SGHRS, CDR2 YFSETQ. The V gene lost 0 bases and the J gene lost 0 bases, with 6 bases spanning the gap. As DNA, the CDR3 is TGCGCCAGCAGCTTGGGAGAAATGAACACTGAAGCTTTCTTT. Its protein product is CASSLGEMNTEAFF.

The gene calls are TRBV2 and TRBJ2-3, with D unclear. Germline CDR1 and CDR2: SNHLY and FYNNEI. The CDR3 runs to 15 residues. Between the trimmed V and J ends, which lost 4 bases and 3 bases, there was a span of 14 bases. CDR3 coding DNA: TGTGCCAGCAGTGTTGACGGCGGCCCAACAGATACGCAGTATTTT. Residues: CASSVDGGPTDTQYF.

This clone came up a few times. This chain joins TRBV27 and TRBJ2-2; D remains unclear. Trimming left V 4 bases short and J 1 base short, with 13 bases between. Germline CDR1 reads MNHEY; CDR2 reads SMNVEV (reference sequence). The CDR3 covers 16 residues. The DNA of the CDR3 is TGTGCCAGCAGTTGGTCCCCCGGTCAGAACACCGGGGAGCTGTTTTTT. Protein sequence: CASSWSPGQNTGELFF.

The genes are TRBV4-3 and TRBJ1-1; weak D call: TRBD1 (5 bases). Germline V lookup: CDR1 LGHNA, CDR2 YSLEER. CDR3 length: 13 amino acids. The ends were cut back, 1 base at V and 6 bases at J, with 9 bases in the middle. Here the CDR3 reads CASSQVGGSEAFF. The CDR3 bases are TGCGCCAGCAGCCAAGTGGGGGGATCTGAAGCTTTCTTT.

The rearrangement links TRBV19 to TRBJ1-6; D gene ambiguous. The CDR3 loop spans 14 amino acids. The V gene's germline CDR1 is LNHDA and CDR2 SQIVND (reference sequence). V lost 7 bases and J 8 bases, leaving 15 bases between the germline ends. CDR3 loop: CASNLPGAYSPLHF. The CDR3 nucleotides read TGTGCCAGTAACTTGCCCGGTGCCTATTCACCCCTCCACTTT.

V usage is TRBV6-5 and J usage is TRBJ2-1; 10 nucleotides line up with TRBD2. Germline V gives CDR1 MNHEY, CDR2 SVGAGI. The CDR3 loop spans 15 amino acids. V shed 7 bases and J 2 bases; nucleotides not matched to a gene: 5. The CDR3 protein is CASTIAGGTYNEQFF. CDR3 nucleotide sequence: TGTGCCAGCACGATAGCGGGGGGCACCTACAATGAGCAGTTCTTC.

This chain joins TRBV28 and TRBJ1-3; D is ambiguous. Per the germline V gene, CDR1 is MDHEN and CDR2 is SYDVKM. V lost 7 bases and J 3 bases, leaving 10 bases between the germline ends. This CDR3 is built from 13 residues. The CDR3 sequence is CASILDFGNTIYF. CDR3 coding DNA: TGTGCCAGCATCCTCGACTTTGGAAACACCATATATTTT.

Points on this clone: At the DNA level, this CDR3 is encoded by other sequences in the same sample as well. The J gene is TRBJ1-2, the V gene TRBV14; D remains ambiguous. With 3 bases removed from V and 0 bases from J, the gap between germline ends came to 5 bases. This CDR3 is built from 13 residues. Germline V gene sequence: CDR1 SGHDN, CDR2 FVKESK. The CDR3 sequence is CASSHDSNYGYTF. DNA of the CDR3: TGTGCCAGCAGCCACGACTCTAACTATGGCTACACCTTC.

This clone was detected a few times. The V and J genes are TRBV29-1 and TRBJ2-7; no reliable D call. Germline loops: CDR1 SQVTM, CDR2 ANQGSEA. V was trimmed by 4 bases and J by 11 bases, leaving 15 bases between them. The CDR3 totals 11 residues. The CDR3 loop is CSVATDLAEYF. CDR3 DNA: TGCAGCGTTGCAACGGATCTCGCGGAGTACTTC.

The chain is built from TRBV13 and TRBJ1-2; 7 positions agree with TRBD1. The CDR3 loop spans 15 amino acids. V shed 5 bases, J shed 0 bases, and the junction held 6 bases outside the gene matches. CDR1 and CDR2 (germline): PRHDT, FYEKMQ (reference sequence). CDR3: CASSHGTDANYGYTF. The CDR3 coding sequence is TGTGCCAGCAGCCACGGGACAGACGCTAACTATGGCTACACCTTC.

The chain employs TRBV7-9 and TRBJ1-1; perhaps TRBD1 as D (6 bases). V shed 1 base and J shed 1 base, with 16 bases lying between them. Germline CDR1 and CDR2: SEHNR and FQNEAQ (reference sequence). The CDR3 consists of 17 residues. CDR3: CASSLVDRGTTNTEAFF. The CDR3 DNA follows: TGTGCCAGCAGCTTAGTCGATCGTGGGACAACGAACACTGAAGCTTTCTTT.

The chain couples TRBV6-5 to TRBJ1-1; maybe TRBD1 (6 bases). V was pared by 7 bases and J by 4 bases, with 7 bases between. Per germline, CDR1 MNHEY and CDR2 SVGAGI. This CDR3 is built from 11 residues. The CDR3 loop reads CASIRGTEAFF. CDR3 coding DNA: TGTGCCAGCATCAGGGGCACTGAAGCTTTCTTT.

This chain joins TRBV30 and TRBJ1-2; 8 bases fit TRBD1. Germline lookup yields CDR1 GTSNPN and CDR2 SVGIG (reference sequence). The CDR3 totals 12 residues. CDR3 sequence (DNA): TGTGCTTGGGACAGGACCAACTATGGCTACACCTTC. Its protein is CAWDRTNYGYTF.

In DNA form, the CDR3 reads TGTGCCATCAGTCCCAGACAGACCTCTGGAAACACCATATATTTT. Translating it yields CAISPRQTSGNTIYF. This chain connects TRBV10-3 to TRBJ1-3; perhaps TRBD1 as D (5 bases). Per the germline V gene, CDR1 is ENHRY and CDR2 is SYGVKD. Trimming cost V 5 bases and J 0 bases, with 11 bases left between them. The CDR3 spans 15 residues.

V is TRBV9 and J is TRBJ2-1; 8 bases are a match to TRBD2. This CDR3 has 16 amino acids. Per the germline V gene, CDR1 is SGDLS and CDR2 is YYNGEE. V shed 3 bases, J shed 6 bases, and the junction held 11 bases outside the gene matches. The CDR3 sequence is CASSGAGGPWGNEQFF. CDR3 coding DNA: TGTGCCAGCAGCGGGGCGGGGGGCCCCTGGGGCAATGAGCAGTTCTTC. Full variable domain (rest looked up from reference TRBV9 and TRBJ2-1): DSGVTQTPKHLITATGQRVTLRCSPRSGDLSVYWYQQSLDQGLQFLIQYYNGEERAKGNILERFSAQQFPDLHSELNLSSLELGDSALYFCASSGAGGPWGNEQFFGPGTRLTVL.

By share, this clone ranks as medium-sized. The gene calls are TRBV6-6 and TRBJ1-2, with D perhaps matching TRBD1 (6 bases). From germline, CDR1 is MNHNY and CDR2 SVGAGI (reference sequence). The CDR3 extends over 14 amino acids. The V end lost 2 bases, the J end lost 2 bases, and 9 bases lay between the germline ends. The CDR3 DNA is TGTGCCAGCAGTTACCTACAGGGAAACTATGGCTACACCTTC. Encoded protein: CASSYLQGNYGYTF.

This chain links TRBV27 with TRBJ1-6, with D possibly matching TRBD1 (6 bases). The CDR3 loop spans 14 amino acids. V dropped 3 bases and J dropped 7 bases, with 10 bases sitting between them. CDR1 and CDR2 from the germline V gene are MNHEY and SMNVEV (reference sequence). This CDR3 reads CASSFGGRNSPLHF. The CDR3 nucleotides read TGTGCCAGCAGTTTCGGGGGGCGGAATTCACCCCTCCACTTT.

This rearrangement joins TRBV18 to TRBJ1-1, with D unclear. The germline CDR1 and CDR2 sequences are KGHSH and LQKENI. The CDR3 extends over 15 amino acids. V was pared by 2 bases and J by 6 bases, with 16 bases between. The CDR3 DNA sequence: TGTGCCAGCTCACCATCGGGAGGTGCCAACGCTGAAGCTTTCTTT. Encoded protein: CASSPSGGANAEAFF.

The CDR3 coding sequence is TGTGCCAGCAGCTTAGCGGTAGCAATCTCTGGGGCCAACGTCCTGACTTTC. Amino acids: CASSLAVAISGANVLTF. This chain connects TRBV7-9 to TRBJ2-6; D gene uncertain. The ends were cut back, 0 bases at V and 0 bases at J, with 9 bases in the middle. Germline loops: CDR1 SEHNR, CDR2 FQNEAQ (reference sequence). The CDR3 totals 17 residues. Full variable domain (missing parts from reference TRBV7-9 and TRBJ2-6): DTGVSQNPRHKITKRGQNVTFRCDPISEHNRLYWYRQTLGQGPEFLTYFQNEAQLEKSRLLSDRFSAERPKGSFSTLEIQRTEQGDSAMYLCASSLAVAISGANVLTFGAGSRLTVL.

This rearrangement joins TRBV6-6 to TRBJ1-2; D call uncertain. The germline V and J ends were trimmed by 2 bases and 4 bases, with 8 bases remaining between them. The germline gives CDR1 MNHNY, CDR2 SVGAGI (reference sequence). This CDR3 comprises 13 residues. DNA for the CDR3: TGTGCCAGCAGTTACAGGCAGGCCTATGGCTACACCTTC. It yields the protein CASSYRQAYGYTF.